These 21 T cell receptor beta chains originate from one sample sequenced in a study of blood T cell repertoires in COVID-19. Clones were read by immunoSEQ multiplex PCR, and TCRdb kept only the in-frame ones, dropping some. The sample consists of 98,000 or so clones, roughly 86% of them appearing once. What was sequenced was peripheral blood. Every receptor here comes from an older woman in a cohort sampled during active or convalescent COVID-19.

V is TRBV15 and J is TRBJ1-5; 7 positions agree with TRBD1. The germline CDR1 and CDR2 sequences are LNHNV and YYDKDF (reference sequence). The CDR3 is 16 amino acids. The junction had 4 bases not matched to a gene; V was cut back by 2 bases and J by 0 bases. CDR3 protein: CATSRFAGGSNQPQHF. CDR3 sequence (DNA): TGTGCCACCAGCAGATTTGCAGGGGGTAGCAATCAGCCCCAGCATTTT.

This clone was recorded only once. The chain recombines TRBV12-5 with TRBJ2-5, with TRBD1 as a possible D gene (6 bases). The CDR3 sequence is 12 residues long. Germline assignment: CDR1 LGHNT and CDR2 FRNRAP. Trimming removed 6 bases from V and 3 bases from J, with 8 bases in between. The CDR3 is CASGRGEETQYF. In DNA, the CDR3 is TGTGCTAGTGGCAGGGGCGAAGAGACCCAGTACTTC.

V gene TRBV6-5 combines with J gene TRBJ2-1, with D maybe TRBD2 (6 bases). The CDR3 is made up of 15 amino acids. The germline V gene encodes CDR1 MNHEY and CDR2 SVGAGI. With 5 bases removed from V and 8 bases from J, the gap between germline ends came to 19 bases. The CDR3 region is CASSSRDWGTDEQFF. CDR3 coding DNA: TGTGCCAGCAGTAGCCGGGACTGGGGTACCGATGAGCAGTTCTTC.

The rearrangement joins TRBV13 to TRBJ1-1; D ambiguous. This CDR3 region has 15 residues. Looked up from germline, CDR1 is PRHDT and CDR2 is FYEKMQ (reference sequence). Between the trimmed V and J ends, which lost 0 bases and 10 bases, there was a span of 18 bases. The CDR3 loop reads CASSLGPVGGGGAFF. As DNA, the CDR3 is TGTGCCAGCAGCTTAGGGCCAGTCGGCGGCGGAGGAGCTTTCTTT.

The chain uses TRBV19 and TRBJ1-5; TRBD1 matches at 8 bases. The CDR3 has 15 residues. V gave up 8 bases and J gave up 4 bases; unmatched junction bases: 10. CDR1 is LNHDA, CDR2 SQIVND, per germline (reference sequence). The chain's CDR3 is CASGQGPIHNQPQHF. CDR3 DNA: TGTGCCAGTGGACAGGGACCCATCCATAATCAGCCCCAGCATTTT. The complete variable domain, with remaining parts taken from reference TRBV19 and TRBJ1-5, reads DGGITQSPKYLFRKEGQNVTLSCEQNLNHDAMYWYRQDPGQGLRLIYYSQIVNDFQKGDIAEGYSVSREKKESFPLTVTSAQKNPTAFYLCASGQGPIHNQPQHFGDGTRLSIL.

The gene calls are TRBV24-1 and TRBJ1-6; D is undetermined. The CDR3 covers 14 residues. Germline CDR1 reads KGHDR; CDR2 reads SFDVKD. Trimming shortened V by 3 bases and J by 9 bases, and 11 bases separated the two germline ends. The CDR3 is CATSDDIRISPLHF. For the CDR3, the DNA is TGTGCCACCAGTGATGACATTAGAATTTCACCCCTCCACTTT.

CDR3 sequence: CSVSDSDNSPLHF. CDR3 coding DNA: TGCAGCGTCTCCGACAGCGATAATTCACCCCTCCACTTT. The chain links TRBV29-1 to TRBJ1-6, with D tentatively TRBD1 (5 bases). The CDR3 consists of 13 residues. CDR1 is SQVTM and CDR2 is ANQGSEA in the germline V gene. Deletions cut 6 bases from V and 5 bases from J, with 11 bases between.

The V gene is TRBV12-3 or TRBV12-4, the J gene TRBJ1-1, with D possibly matching TRBD1 (5 bases). V lost 1 base to trimming and J lost 8 bases, with 11 bases between them. The CDR3 is 13 amino acids. CDR3 loop: CASSLGRGREAFF. The CDR3 DNA follows: TGTGCCAGCAGTTTAGGGCGGGGCAGGGAAGCTTTCTTT.

The rearrangement links TRBV19 to TRBJ1-1; TRBD1 might be the D (6 bases). CDR1 and CDR2 (germline): LNHDA, SQIVND (reference sequence). This CDR3 is 13 amino acids long. V shed 8 bases and J shed 4 bases, with 14 bases lying between them. The CDR3 nucleotides read TGTGCCAGTTCACAGGGTTCAAGCACTGAAGCTTTCTTT. Its protein is CASSQGSSTEAFF.

The V and J genes are TRBV2 and TRBJ2-3, with TRBD2 matching 7 bases. V lost 7 bases and J lost 1; bases outside the gene matches: 8. The CDR3 sequence is 15 residues long. Germline V gene data show CDR1 as SNHLY and CDR2 as FYNNEI. The CDR3 DNA follows: TGTGCCAGCACCGACGGAAGCGGGGGCACAGATACGCAGTATTTT. It yields the protein CASTDGSGGTDTQYF.

V and J are TRBV14 and TRBJ1-1; D is ambiguous. V lost 1 base and J lost 1, with 4 bases in between. The CDR3 runs to 13 residues. Germline V gene data show CDR1 as SGHDN and CDR2 as FVKESK. CDR3 in DNA: TGTGCCAGCAGCCAAGGAGGGAACACTGAAGCTTTCTTT. This sequence encodes CASSQGGNTEAFF.

V and J are TRBV5-1 and TRBJ2-2; the D is unclear. Germline CDR1 reads SGHRS; CDR2 reads YFSETQ. This CDR3 comprises 14 residues. Trimming stripped 0 bases from V and 7 bases from J, with 10 bases between. The CDR3 reads CASSLDLDVGELFF. The CDR3 DNA is TGCGCCAGCAGCTTGGATCTAGATGTCGGGGAGCTGTTTTTT.

The chain recombines TRBV6-1 with TRBJ1-2; 10 bases map to TRBD1. V lost 4 bases and J lost 6; bases outside the gene matches: 11. From germline, CDR1 is MNHNS and CDR2 SASEGT. The CDR3 length is 16 residues. DNA of the CDR3: TGTGCCAGCAGTGCTCCACCGGGACAGGGGAAGAATGGCTACACCTTC. Protein sequence: CASSAPPGQGKNGYTF.

The rearrangement joins TRBV18 to TRBJ1-5; D remains unclear. The germline CDR1 and CDR2 sequences are KGHSH and LQKENI. Trimming removed 5 bases from V and 2 bases from J, with 10 bases in between. This CDR3 is built from 14 residues. Here the CDR3 reads CASSIIGGNQPQHF. CDR3 DNA sequence: TGTGCCAGCTCAATTATCGGGGGCAATCAGCCCCAGCATTTT.

The CDR3 region is CASRPGGSYNEQFF. The CDR3 DNA sequence: TGTGCCAGCCGGCCGGGGGGGTCCTACAATGAGCAGTTCTTC. This chain uses TRBV11-2 with TRBJ2-1; 8 nucleotides align to TRBD2. This CDR3 is 14 amino acids long. The germline CDR1 and CDR2 sequences are SGHAT and FQNNGV. The junction had 4 bases not matched to a gene; V was cut back by 8 bases and J by 1 base.

This clone has only one observation. The chain has TRBV5-4 and TRBJ2-5; tentatively, D is TRBD2 (5 bases). This CDR3 comprises 11 residues. V was shortened by 7 bases and J by 1 base, with 5 bases between the two germline ends. The germline gives CDR1 SGHNT, CDR2 YYREEE (reference sequence). Written as DNA, the CDR3 is TGTGCCAGCGGGAGCCAAGAGACCCAGTACTTC. This encodes CASGSQETQYF.

The chain uses TRBV5-1 and TRBJ1-6; TRBD1 is a possible D gene (6 bases). The ends were cut back, 3 bases at V and 7 bases at J, with 11 bases in the middle. This CDR3 is 14 amino acids long. CDR1 is SGHRS, CDR2 YFSETQ, per germline. CDR3 protein: CASSWTAGNSPLHF. The CDR3 nucleotides are TGCGCCAGCAGCTGGACAGCGGGGAATTCACCCCTCCACTTT. Variable domain in full (rest from reference TRBV5-1 and TRBJ1-6): KAGVTQTPRYLIKTRGQQVTLSCSPISGHRSVSWYQQTPGQGLQFLFEYFSETQRNKGNFPGRFSGRQFSNSRSEMNVSTLELGDSALYLCASSWTAGNSPLHFGNGTRLTVT.

About this clone: The junction departs from germline at one end; a sequencing error may be responsible. V is TRBV2 and J is TRBJ2-2, with D hard to call. Germline-derived CDR1 and CDR2 are SNHLY and FYNNEI. The CDR3 consists of 14 residues. For the CDR3, the DNA is TGTGCCAGCAGGGAAGACTTGTTCACCGGGGAGCTGTTTTTT. The encoded protein is CASREDLFTGELFF.

This sequence joins TRBV27 and TRBJ2-2; 9 bases line up with TRBD1. The CDR3 covers 15 residues. Germline CDR1 and CDR2: MNHEY and SMNVEV (reference sequence). J lost 3 bases, V lost 2 bases, and 1 base had no gene match. The CDR3 loop reads CASSLDRGDTGELFF. CDR3 bases: TGTGCCAGCAGTTTAGACAGGGGGGACACCGGGGAGCTGTTTTTT.

The rearrangement joins TRBV6-5 to TRBJ1-6, with TRBD1 identical over 9 bases. After removal of 0 bases from V and 10 bases from J, the junction contained 4 bases not matched to a gene. The germline CDR1 and CDR2 sequences are MNHEY and SVGAGI. CDR3 length: 15 amino acids. The chain's CDR3 is CASSYSDRGRSPLHF. CDR3 in DNA: TGTGCCAGCAGTTACTCGGACAGGGGTAGGTCACCCCTCCACTTT.

The gene calls are TRBV7-3 and TRBJ1-1; TRBD1 matches 7 bases. Germline CDR1 reads SGHTA; CDR2 reads FQGTGA. J was trimmed by 7 bases and V by 2 bases; bases with no gene match: 4. The CDR3 is 13 residues long. The CDR3 DNA follows: TGTGCCAGCAGCTTAGAGGGGGCGGGTGAAGCTTTCTTT. It translates to CASSLEGAGEAFF.